The next 27 T cell receptor beta chains were all read from a single sample in a study of shared clonotypes between healthy human individuals. Profiled with immunoSEQ multiplex PCR; TCRdb holds only in-frame clones, not every one. The repertoire holds over a million clones, with about 80% as singletons. The sequencing input was memory CD4+ T cells from PBMCs. The subset was: CD45RA-negative fraction. The receptors here all came from a man aged 18 to 29 in good health. Some clones in this sample may be carry-over from other donors' samples.

A few counts support this clone. The chain uses TRBV9 and TRBJ2-7; TRBD2 aligns across 10 bases. Unmatched junction bases numbered 3, after V lost 0 bases and J lost 3 bases. CDR1 and CDR2 (germline): SGDLS, YYNGEE. The CDR3 has 15 amino acids. The CDR3 reads CASSVVPSGSYEQYF. The CDR3 DNA reads as TGTGCCAGCAGCGTAGTTCCTAGCGGGAGCTACGAGCAGTACTTC.

CDR3 bases: TGCAGCGTACAGGGGGCGGTGGGGACCTTC. It is translated as CSVQGAVGTF. This sequence joins TRBV29-1 and TRBJ1-2, with 9 bases lining up with TRBD1. With V trimmed by 6 bases and J by 14 bases, 7 bases remained unmatched. This CDR3 spans 10 amino acids. Germline V gives CDR1 SQVTM, CDR2 ANQGSEA. Full variable domain (rest looked up from reference TRBV29-1 and TRBJ1-2): SAVISQKPSRDICQRGTSLTIQCQVDSQVTMMFWYRQQPGQSLTLIATANQGSEATYESGFVIDKFPISRPNLTFSTLTVSNMSPEDSSIYLCSVQGAVGTFGSGTRLTVV.

For this clone: The sample contains more than one DNA sequence encoding this CDR3. CDR3 residues: CSVEDLGREQFF. DNA for the CDR3: TGCAGCGTTGAAGATCTGGGTCGTGAGCAGTTCTTC. V and J are TRBV29-1 and TRBJ2-1; D call uncertain. V lost 0 bases and J lost 9, with 9 bases in between. Germline values: CDR1 SQVTM, CDR2 ANQGSEA. The CDR3 is made up of 12 amino acids.

This chain uses TRBV6-5 with TRBJ1-5, with D unclear. The CDR3 runs to 14 residues. Trimming removed 6 bases from V and 0 bases from J, with 9 bases in between. Germline V gives CDR1 MNHEY, CDR2 SVGAGI. CDR3 residues: CASSLGSSNQPQHF. CDR3 nucleotide sequence: TGTGCCAGCAGCCTGGGCTCTAGCAATCAGCCCCAGCATTTT.

Concerning this clone itself: A read error is possible here, since a much larger clone lies one base away. The V gene is TRBV4-3, the J gene TRBJ2-3; a possible D gene is TRBD2 (7 bases). This CDR3 spans 16 amino acids. Germline loops: CDR1 LGHNA, CDR2 YSLEER. Trimming shortened V by 1 base and J by 4 bases, and 15 bases separated the two germline ends. This chain's CDR3 is CASSQGYSGGADTQYF. The CDR3 DNA is TGCGCCAGCAGCCAAGGATATTCGGGGGGCGCAGATACGCAGTATTTT.

This chain links TRBV7-8 with TRBJ2-4; the D gene is possibly TRBD2 (6 bases). The V end was cut by 5 bases, the J end by 0 bases, with 23 bases between. This CDR3 region has 19 residues. Per the germline V gene, CDR1 is SGHVS and CDR2 is FQNEAQ. CDR3 sequence: CASSLPTRAAGLAKNIQYF. The CDR3 nucleotides read TGTGCCAGCAGCCTACCGACGAGAGCAGCGGGTCTAGCCAAAAACATTCAGTACTTC.

The V call is TRBV5-1, the J call TRBJ2-2; D is perhaps TRBD2 (5 bases). The CDR3 consists of 14 residues. The germline V gene has CDR1 SGHRS and CDR2 YFSETQ. The V gene lost 4 bases and the J gene lost 1 base, with 8 bases spanning the gap. CDR3 region: CASSASGNTGELFF. The CDR3 DNA reads TGCGCCAGCAGCGCCAGCGGGAACACCGGGGAGCTGTTTTTT.

The chain employs TRBV9 and TRBJ1-1, with D possibly matching TRBD1 (5 bases). CDR1 is SGDLS and CDR2 is YYNGEE in the germline V gene. Trimming removed 0 bases at V and 4 bases at J, with 16 bases between. This CDR3 contains 16 residues. CDR3 DNA sequence: TGTGCCAGCAGCGTAGGGGGCCGGGGCATGAGCACTGAAGCTTTCTTT. Its translation is CASSVGGRGMSTEAFF.

The chain recombines TRBV7-3 with TRBJ2-1; perhaps TRBD2 as D (6 bases). Deletions cut 5 bases from V and 10 bases from J, with 15 bases between. This CDR3 has 13 residues. Germline V gives CDR1 SGHTA, CDR2 FQGTGA. CDR3 amino acids: CASSPNPGLEQFF. The CDR3 DNA sequence: TGTGCCAGCAGCCCCAACCCGGGACTGGAGCAGTTCTTC.

The chain carries TRBV30 and TRBJ1-3; perhaps TRBD1 as D (6 bases). Trimming cost V 2 bases and J 0 bases, with 17 bases left between them. This CDR3 spans 17 amino acids. Germline V gene data show CDR1 as GTSNPN and CDR2 as SVGIG (reference sequence). CDR3: CAWSRPGTGHSGNTIYF. CDR3 in DNA: TGTGCCTGGAGTCGTCCCGGGACGGGACACTCTGGAAACACCATATATTTT.

This chain links TRBV19 with TRBJ2-5; TRBD2 matches at 9 bases. CDR1 and CDR2 from the germline V gene are LNHDA and SQIVND (reference sequence). The CDR3 consists of 17 residues. The V and J ends lost 3 bases and 5 bases, in that order; junction bases with no gene match: 13. In DNA, the CDR3 is TGTGCCAGTAGTATTGTTCGTGGTAGCGGGAGCTGGGAGACCCAGTACTTC. Amino acid sequence: CASSIVRGSGSWETQYF.

The chain has TRBV28 and TRBJ1-4; possible D gene TRBD1, 6 bases. Between the trimmed V and J ends, which lost 6 bases and 2 bases, there was a span of 13 bases. This CDR3 contains 15 residues. Germline assignment: CDR1 MDHEN and CDR2 SYDVKM. Written as DNA, the CDR3 is TGTGCCAGCAGCGATTCAGGGGCGACTAATGAAAAACTGTTTTTT. It yields the protein CASSDSGATNEKLFF.

The chain carries TRBV13 and TRBJ2-5; 11 nucleotides match TRBD2. With 5 bases clipped from V and 1 base from J, the junction kept 6 bases outside the gene matches. The CDR3 consists of 16 residues. Germline V lookup: CDR1 PRHDT, CDR2 FYEKMQ (reference sequence). The CDR3 sequence is CASSQLTSGTQETQYF. The DNA for the CDR3 is TGTGCCAGCAGCCAATTGACTAGCGGGACCCAAGAGACCCAGTACTTC.

Remarks on this clone: In the same sample, other DNA sequences code for this CDR3. V and J are TRBV5-1 and TRBJ2-1, with D maybe TRBD2 (5 bases). This CDR3 comprises 13 residues. Germline V CDR1 and CDR2: SGHRS, YFSETQ. V lost 3 bases and J lost 2, with 6 bases in between. The chain's CDR3 is CASSSGTYNEQFF. CDR3 sequence (DNA): TGCGCCAGCAGCTCGGGAACCTACAATGAGCAGTTCTTC.

Worth noting for this clone: The same CDR3 is also encoded by other DNA sequences in this sample. V gene TRBV11-3 combines with J gene TRBJ2-3, with D unresolved. The V gene lost 5 bases and the J gene lost 3 bases, with 6 bases spanning the gap. CDR1 SGHNT and CDR2 YENEEA come from the germline V gene. This CDR3 spans 12 amino acids. CDR3 nucleotides: TGTGCCAGCAGCCCTGGGACAGATACGCAGTATTTT. Encoded protein: CASSPGTDTQYF.

The CDR3 sequence: CASTSGTRNYEQYF. CDR3 DNA sequence: TGTGCCAGTACTTCTGGGACTAGGAACTACGAGCAGTACTTC. The chain links TRBV28 to TRBJ2-7; 8 bases match TRBD2. From germline, CDR1 is MDHEN and CDR2 SYDVKM. CDR3 size: 14 residues. Unmatched junction bases numbered 10, after V lost 9 bases and J lost 3 bases.

V is TRBV6-1 and J is TRBJ2-7; 10 bases fit TRBD1. In germline, CDR1 is MNHNS, CDR2 SASEGT. After removal of 2 bases from V and 7 bases from J, the junction contained 8 bases not matched to a gene. This CDR3 is built from 15 residues. The CDR3 spells CASSERTGGSREQYF. The DNA of the CDR3 is TGTGCCAGCAGTGAACGGACAGGGGGTTCTAGAGAGCAGTACTTC.

The rearrangement uses TRBV27 and TRBJ2-7, with TRBD2 as a possible D gene (5 bases). Looked up from germline, CDR1 is MNHEY and CDR2 is SMNVEV (reference sequence). This CDR3 is 16 amino acids long. Deletions cut 6 bases from V and 0 bases from J, with 18 bases between. The CDR3 bases are TGTGCCAGCAGCCAGTTTGGGCGGGCAAACTCCTACGAGCAGTACTTC. This codes for CASSQFGRANSYEQYF.

This clone was counted once. The rearrangement links TRBV7-9 to TRBJ2-1; 11 bases agree with TRBD2. This CDR3 has 16 residues. The germline CDR1 and CDR2 sequences are SEHNR and FQNEAQ (reference sequence). J was trimmed by 7 bases and V by 2 bases; bases with no gene match: 7. CDR3 residues: CASSLSLLAGVNEQFF. CDR3 in DNA: TGTGCCAGCAGCTTAAGTCTACTAGCGGGAGTTAATGAGCAGTTCTTC.

The chain is built from TRBV2 and TRBJ2-7; D remains ambiguous. V lost 1 base, J lost 7 bases, and 14 bases lay in between. The CDR3 is 14 residues long. CDR1 and CDR2 (germline): SNHLY, FYNNEI. The CDR3 sequence is CASSEDNSKKEQYF. CDR3 DNA: TGTGCCAGCAGTGAAGACAATAGTAAAAAAGAGCAGTACTTC.

The chain couples TRBV7-3 to TRBJ2-1, with D hard to call. V was shortened by 5 bases and J by 5 bases, with 16 bases between the two germline ends. The CDR3 is 15 amino acids. Germline V lookup: CDR1 SGHTA, CDR2 FQGTGA. DNA of the CDR3: TGTGCCAGCAGCCCCTGGGCTAGTCGGGACAATGAGCAGTTCTTC. The encoded protein is CASSPWASRDNEQFF.

The rearrangement joins TRBV2 to TRBJ2-7; 12 bases line up with TRBD2. Trimming cost V 5 bases and J 4 bases; bases outside gene matches: 6. Germline CDR1 reads SNHLY; CDR2 reads FYNNEI. This CDR3 is 15 amino acids long. The CDR3 region is CASSRTSGIFYEQYF. The CDR3 nucleotides read TGTGCCAGCAGTCGGACTAGCGGGATTTTTTACGAGCAGTACTTC.

The chain joins TRBV18 to TRBJ1-1; no firm D call. The V and J ends lost 0 bases and 1 base respectively, with 9 bases between them. This CDR3 is 15 amino acids long. CDR1 KGHSH and CDR2 LQKENI come from the germline V gene. This chain's CDR3 is CASSPPSPSNTEAFF. CDR3 nucleotide sequence: TGTGCCAGCTCACCACCGTCCCCTTCGAACACTGAAGCTTTCTTT.

This clone was detected a few times. The chain uses TRBV7-8 and TRBJ1-2, with 7 bases identical to TRBD1. Germline V gives CDR1 SGHVS, CDR2 FQNEAQ. V lost 6 bases to trimming and J lost 3 bases; unmatched junction nucleotides: 7. The CDR3 has 14 amino acids. The CDR3 sequence is CASSTYRGDYGYTF. As DNA, the CDR3 is TGTGCCAGCAGTACGTACAGGGGCGACTATGGCTACACCTTC. The full variable domain, completed using reference TRBV7-8 and TRBJ1-2, is GAGVSQSPRYKVAKRGQDVALRCDPISGHVSLFWYQQALGQGPEFLTYFQNEAQLDKSGLPSDRFFAERPEGSVSTLKIQRTQQEDSAVYLCASSTYRGDYGYTFGSGTRLTVV.

This chain joins TRBV6-1 and TRBJ1-2; no reliable D call. CDR3 length: 15 residues. Germline assignment: CDR1 MNHNS and CDR2 SASEGT. The V end lost 4 bases, the J end lost 1 base, and 13 bases lay between the germline ends. The CDR3 loop is CASSGPLKGNYGYTF. The CDR3 DNA follows: TGTGCCAGCAGTGGCCCCTTAAAGGGTAACTATGGCTACACCTTC.

This clone was picked up a small number of times. V is TRBV4-2 and J is TRBJ2-1, with D unclear. Germline CDR1 LGHNA, CDR2 YNFKEQ. CDR3 size: 15 residues. V was clipped by 2 bases and J by 2 bases, with 10 bases between them. CDR3 amino acids: CASSQKADAYNEQFF. In DNA, the CDR3 is TGTGCCAGCAGCCAAAAGGCGGATGCCTACAATGAGCAGTTCTTC.

With respect to this clone: Only one base separates this from a far larger clonotype, so it likely reflects a read error. The conserved closing phenylalanine or tryptophan is absent in this CDR3, likely reflecting a read error. The rearrangement joins TRBV7-2 to TRBJ1-2, with no clear D. The ends were cut back, 5 bases at V and 4 bases at J, with 8 bases in the middle. This CDR3 is built from 12 residues. CDR1 and CDR2 from the germline V gene are SGHTA and FQGNSA. The CDR3 DNA sequence: TGTGCCAGCAGCGCGGGGATCTATGGCTACACCTCC. It codes for CASSAGIYGYTS.